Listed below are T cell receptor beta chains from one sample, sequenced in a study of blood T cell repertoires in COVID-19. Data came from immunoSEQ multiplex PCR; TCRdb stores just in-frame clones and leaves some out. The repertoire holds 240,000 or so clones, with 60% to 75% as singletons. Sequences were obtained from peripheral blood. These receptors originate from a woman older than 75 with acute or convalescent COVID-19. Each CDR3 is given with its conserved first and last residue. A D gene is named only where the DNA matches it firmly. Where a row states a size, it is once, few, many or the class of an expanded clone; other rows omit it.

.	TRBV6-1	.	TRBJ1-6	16	TGTGCCAGCAGTGTTGAGGGAACGAGGCGGAATTCACCCCTCCACTTT	CASSVEGTRRNSPLHF
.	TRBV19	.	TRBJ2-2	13	TGTGCCAGTAGTATCATGAGCACCGGGGAGCTGTTTTTT	CASSIMSTGELFF
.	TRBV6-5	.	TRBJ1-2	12	TGTGCCCGGGGCGGGGGTAACTATGGCTACACCTTC	CARGGGNYGYTF
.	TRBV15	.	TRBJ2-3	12	TGTGCCACCAGCAGAGCGGGGGGCATGCAGTATTTT	CATSRAGGMQYF
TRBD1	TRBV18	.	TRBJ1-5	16	TGTGCCAGCTCACCACCGACAGGGATAAGAAATCAGCCCCAGCATTTT	CASSPPTGIRNQPQHF
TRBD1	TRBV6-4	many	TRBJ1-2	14	TGTGCCAGCAGCGCAGGGGGGCACCGCTCTGGCTACACCTTC	CASSAGGHRSGYTF
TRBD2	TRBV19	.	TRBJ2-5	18	TGTGCCAGTAGTCTAAGGCTAGCGGGGTTCCAAAAACAAGAGACCCAGTACTTC	CASSLRLAGFQKQETQYF
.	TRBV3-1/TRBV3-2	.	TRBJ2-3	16	TGTGCCAGCAGCCCATTGGGTGGAGGGGTCACAGATACGCAGTATTTT	CASSPLGGGVTDTQYF
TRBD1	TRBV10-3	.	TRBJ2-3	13	TGTGCCATCATGGGACAGGGCAAAGATACGCAGTATTTT	CAIMGQGKDTQYF
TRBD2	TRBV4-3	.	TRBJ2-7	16	TGCGCCAGCAGCCAGGGGACTAGCGGGGGGTATTACGAGCAGTACTTC	CASSQGTSGGYYEQYF
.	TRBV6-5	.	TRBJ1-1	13	TGTGCCAGCGCTGTACAGTGGTTAACTGAAGCTTTCTTT	CASAVQWLTEAFF
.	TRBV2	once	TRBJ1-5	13	TGTGCCAGCACCACGTCAGGGATCCAGCCCCAGCATTTT	CASTTSGIQPQHF
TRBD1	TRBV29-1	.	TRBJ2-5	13	TGCAGCGTCGCCGGGACAGGGAGGGAGACCCAGTACTTC	CSVAGTGRETQYF
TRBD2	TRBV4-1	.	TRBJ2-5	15	TGCGCCAGCAGCCAAGGACTAGCGGGTGAAGAGACCCAGTACTTC	CASSQGLAGEETQYF
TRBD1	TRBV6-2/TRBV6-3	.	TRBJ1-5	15	TGTGCCAGCAGTACCATACAGGGGCGCAGGCAGCCCCAGCATTTT	CASSTIQGRRQPQHF
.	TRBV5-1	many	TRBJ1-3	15	TGCGCCAGCAGTTATACAGGGATATCTGGAAACACCATATATTTT	CASSYTGISGNTIYF
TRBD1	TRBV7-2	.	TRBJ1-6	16	TGTGCCAGCAGCTCCCCGACAGGGGGCGTTTTTTCACCCCTCCACTTT	CASSSPTGGVFSPLHF
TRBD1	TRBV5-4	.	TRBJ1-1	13	TGTGCCAGCAGCGTAGGGACAGGGTCTGAAGCTTTCTTT	CASSVGTGSEAFF
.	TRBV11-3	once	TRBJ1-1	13	TGTGCCAGCAGCTTACAGGGGAACACTGAAGCTTTCTTT	CASSLQGNTEAFF
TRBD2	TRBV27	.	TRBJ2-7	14	TGTGCCAGCGCCAGTGGGGGGGGAGGGTACGAGCAGTACTTC	CASASGGGGYEQYF
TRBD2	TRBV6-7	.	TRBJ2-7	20	TGTGCCAGCAGTTACCTGAAGGGGACTAGCGGGAGTGGAATTTCCTACGAGCAGTACTTC	CASSYLKGTSGSGISYEQYF
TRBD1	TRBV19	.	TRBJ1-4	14	TGTGCCAGTAGTCAAAGGGGGCGCGGTGAAAAACTGTTTTTT	CASSQRGRGEKLFF
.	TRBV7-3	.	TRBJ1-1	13	TGTGCCAGCAGCTTATACAGCGGGGTTAAAGCTTTCTTT	CASSLYSGVKAFF
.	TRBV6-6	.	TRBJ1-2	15	TGTGCCAGCAGTTTCGGCGGCCCGCGCCCCTATGGCTACACCTTC	CASSFGGPRPYGYTF
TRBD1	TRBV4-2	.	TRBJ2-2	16	TGTGCCAGCAGCCAAGGACAGGGGGGGAGAGCCGGGGAGCTGTTTTTT	CASSQGQGGRAGELFF
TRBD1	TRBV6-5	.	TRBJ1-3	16	TGTGCCAGCAGTTACTCGTCCGGGACAGGTGGAAACACCATATATTTT	CASSYSSGTGGNTIYF
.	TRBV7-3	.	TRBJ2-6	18	TGTGCCAGCAGCCCGGGAACAGGGAGGGGTGTTGGAGCCAACGTCCTGACTTTC	CASSPGTGRGVGANVLTF
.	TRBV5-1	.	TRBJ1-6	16	TGCGCCAGCAGCTTGTCAGGGGTAGGTTCGGGTTCACCCCTCCACTTT	CASSLSGVGSGSPLHF
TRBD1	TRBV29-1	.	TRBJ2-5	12	TGCAGCGTTTTGGACAGGCAAGAGACCCAGTACTTC	CSVLDRQETQYF
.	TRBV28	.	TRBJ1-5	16	TGTGCCAGCAGTACCTTAAGCAGGATCAGCAATCAGCCCCAGCATTTT	CASSTLSRISNQPQHF
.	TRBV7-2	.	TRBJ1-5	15	TGTGCCAGCAGCTTCGGGGACACCTTTTATCAGCCCCAGCATTTT	CASSFGDTFYQPQHF
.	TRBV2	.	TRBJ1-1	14	TGTGCCAGCAGAACGGGACACTCGAACACTGAAGCTTTCTTT	CASRTGHSNTEAFF
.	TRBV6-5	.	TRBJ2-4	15	TGTGCCAGCAGTTACGACAGGGGAGGGCAAAACATTCAGTACTTC	CASSYDRGGQNIQYF
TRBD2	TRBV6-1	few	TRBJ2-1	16	TGTGCCAGCAGTGGCCCCCCGGGACTAGCGGCATATGAGCAGTTCTTC	CASSGPPGLAAYEQFF
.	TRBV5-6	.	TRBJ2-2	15	TGTGCCAGCAGCCCGGGACACCTTGAGGCCGGGGAGCTGTTTTTT	CASSPGHLEAGELFF
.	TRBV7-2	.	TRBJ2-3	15	TGTGCCAGCAGCTTAGTAGCATCAGGGCTGGATACGCAGTATTTT	CASSLVASGLDTQYF
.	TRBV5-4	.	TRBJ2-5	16	TGTGCCAGCAGTTTTTGGACGGGACAGCGGGGGGAGACCCAGTACTTC	CASSFWTGQRGETQYF
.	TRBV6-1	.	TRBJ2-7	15	TGTGCCAGCAGTGAAGGCAGGGGATTGGGCTACGAGCAGTACTTC	CASSEGRGLGYEQYF
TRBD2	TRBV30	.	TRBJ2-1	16	TGTGCCTGGAGTGCCGTTAGCGGGAGGGCCAACAATGAGCAGTTCTTC	CAWSAVSGRANNEQFF
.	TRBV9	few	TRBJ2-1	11	TGTGCCAGCAGCGCGGACAATGAGCAGTTCTTC	CASSADNEQFF
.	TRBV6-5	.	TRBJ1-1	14	TGTGCCAGCAACCCCTCACTTGAGGGCACTGAAGCTTTCTTT	CASNPSLEGTEAFF
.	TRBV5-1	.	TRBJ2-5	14	TGCGCCAGCAGCTTGGAGGCAGGGAAAGAGACCCAGTACTTC	CASSLEAGKETQYF
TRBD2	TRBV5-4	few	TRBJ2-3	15	TGTGCCAGCAGCTTGGGCGGGGGGGCTAGAGATACGCAGTATTTT	CASSLGGGARDTQYF
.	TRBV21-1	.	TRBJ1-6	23	TGTGCCAGCAGCACAACACCAGGCAGGCGGCGTAGGAGGGATGACTCCTATAATTCACCCCTCCACTTT	CASSTTPGRRRRRDDSYNSPLHF
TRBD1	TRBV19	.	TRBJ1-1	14	TGTGCCAGTACCCCGACAGGGGTTTTTACTGAAGCTTTCTTT	CASTPTGVFTEAFF
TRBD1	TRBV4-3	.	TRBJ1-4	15	TGCGCCAGCAGCCAACAGGGGGCAACTAATGAAAAACTGTTTTTT	CASSQQGATNEKLFF
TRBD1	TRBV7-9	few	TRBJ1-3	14	TGTGCCAGCAGAAAACAGGGGTCTGGAAACACCATATATTTT	CASRKQGSGNTIYF
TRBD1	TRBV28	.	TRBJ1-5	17	TGTGCCAGCAGTTACAGGGGCGCCTCAAATTCGAATCAGCCCCAGCATTTT	CASSYRGASNSNQPQHF
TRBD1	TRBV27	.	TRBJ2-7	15	TGTGCCAGCAGTTTACCAGGACAGGGGACCCACGAGCAGTACTTC	CASSLPGQGTHEQYF
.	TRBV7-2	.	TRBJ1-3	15	TGTGCCAGCAGCTTAGGTCAGGGTACCGGAAACACCATATATTTT	CASSLGQGTGNTIYF
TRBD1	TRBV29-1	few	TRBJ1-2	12	TGCAGCGTTGAAACAGGGGGACATGGCTACACCTTC	CSVETGGHGYTF
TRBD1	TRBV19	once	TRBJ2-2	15	TGTGCCTATCTACGTCGGACAGGGACGCACGGGGAGCTGTTTTTT	CAYLRRTGTHGELFF
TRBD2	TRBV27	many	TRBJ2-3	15	TGTGCCAGCAGCACGGGACTAGGCTCCACAGATACGCAGTATTTT	CASSTGLGSTDTQYF
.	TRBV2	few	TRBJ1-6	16	TGTGCCAGCAGTGTAGAGGGGGGGACCTATAATTCACCCCTCCACTTT	CASSVEGGTYNSPLHF
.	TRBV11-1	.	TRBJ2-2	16	TGTGCCAGCAGCTTAGCAGCGGGCCCGAACACCGGGGAGCTGTTTTTT	CASSLAAGPNTGELFF
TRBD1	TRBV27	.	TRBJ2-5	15	TGTGCCAGCAGTAACCGGGACAGTAGCTGGGAGACCCAGTACTTC	CASSNRDSSWETQYF
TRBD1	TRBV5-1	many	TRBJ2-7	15	TGCGCCAGCAGCTTGGAGGGACAGGGGGCGCAAGAGCAGTACTTC	CASSLEGQGAQEQYF
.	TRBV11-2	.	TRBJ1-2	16	TGTGCCAGCAGCTTAGATCTGTCCGCAGGGAGGTATGGCTACACCTTC	CASSLDLSAGRYGYTF
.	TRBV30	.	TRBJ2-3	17	TGTGCCTGGAGTCAGTTCCGAGCGGATATGAGCACAGATACGCAGTATTTT	CAWSQFRADMSTDTQYF